The 29 T cell receptor beta chains reported below all come from one sample, sequenced in a study of blood T cell repertoires in COVID-19. The table came from immunoSEQ multiplex PCR; TCRdb's copy has only in-frame clones and leaves some out. This table has 200,000 to 300,000 clones, around 87% appearing once. What was sequenced was peripheral blood. These receptors were obtained from a man in his fifties or sixties who had recovered from COVID-19.

The chain is built from TRBV3-1 (or the pseudogene TRBV3-2) and TRBJ2-7; 7 positions agree with TRBD1. J was trimmed by 2 bases and V by 1 base; bases with no gene match: 8. The CDR3 runs 16 residues. The germline V gene has CDR1 LGHDT and CDR2 YNNKEL (reference sequence). CDR3 region: CASSQGHSGGTYEQYV. In nucleotides, the CDR3 is TGTGCCAGCAGCCAAGGACACTCAGGGGGAACCTACGAGCAGTACGTC.

The chain uses TRBV30 and TRBJ2-3; the match to TRBD1 covers 7 bases. Per the germline V gene, CDR1 is GTSNPN and CDR2 is SVGIG (reference sequence). The CDR3 loop spans 14 amino acids. The V segment lost 3 bases and the J segment 7 bases; nucleotides outside the gene matches: 10. The CDR3 coding sequence is TGTGCCTGGAGCCAAACTCCCAGGGGGAATACGCAGTATTTT. This gives the protein CAWSQTPRGNTQYF.

V usage is TRBV29-1 and J usage is TRBJ2-3; 8 bases map to TRBD2. The J segment lost 0 bases and the V segment lost 6 bases, leaving 5 bases of the junction unmatched. From germline, CDR1 is SQVTM and CDR2 ANQGSEA. CDR3 size: 14 residues. CDR3 amino acids: CSVRSGTSTDTQYF. CDR3 DNA: TGCAGCGTCCGTAGCGGGACCAGCACAGATACGCAGTATTTT.

The V call is TRBV19, the J call TRBJ1-1; unclear D gene. Germline V gives CDR1 LNHDA, CDR2 SQIVND (reference sequence). V lost 5 bases and J 1 base, leaving 14 bases between the germline ends. The CDR3 has 15 residues. CDR3 region: CASSSGISANTEAFF. CDR3 sequence (DNA): TGTGCCAGTAGTTCCGGGATCTCGGCGAACACTGAAGCTTTCTTT.

The chain links TRBV3-1 (or the pseudogene TRBV3-2) to TRBJ2-7; D unclear. The V gene's germline CDR1 is LGHDT and CDR2 YNNKEL (reference sequence). The V end was cut by 1 base, the J end by 2 bases, with 3 bases between. The CDR3 length is 12 residues. CDR3 residues: CASSQAAYEQYF. CDR3 nucleotide sequence: TGTGCCAGCAGCCAAGCTGCCTACGAGCAGTACTTC.

The V and J genes are TRBV30 and TRBJ2-2; the D is unclear. The V end lost 1 base, the J end lost 0 bases, and 6 bases lay between the germline ends. CDR3 length: 14 residues. The germline V gene encodes CDR1 GTSNPN and CDR2 SVGIG (reference sequence). The CDR3 DNA follows: TGTGCCTGGAGTGCCTTAACGAACACCGGGGAGCTGTTTTTT. Protein sequence: CAWSALTNTGELFF.

The table lists this clone with a count of one. This sequence joins TRBV30 and TRBJ1-1, with TRBD1 identical over 7 bases. The junction had 12 bases not matched to a gene; V was cut back by 7 bases and J by 7 bases. Germline-derived CDR1 and CDR2 are GTSNPN and SVGIG (reference sequence). The CDR3 contains 13 residues. This CDR3 reads CAYLSGGSGEAFF. The CDR3 DNA sequence: TGTGCCTACTTATCAGGGGGGTCGGGTGAAGCTTTCTTT. Filled out from reference TRBV30 and TRBJ1-1, the complete variable domain reads SQTIHQWPATLVQPVGSPLSLECTVEGTSNPNLYWYRQAAGRGLQLLFYSVGIGQISSEVPQNLSASRPQDRQFILSSKKLLLSDSGFYLCAYLSGGSGEAFFGQGTRLTVV.

The chain has TRBV10-3 and TRBJ2-7; TRBD1 might be the D (6 bases). V shed 6 bases and J shed 0 bases, with 12 bases lying between them. Germline CDR1 ENHRY, CDR2 SYGVKD. This CDR3 has 14 amino acids. Here the CDR3 reads CAIRRQDSSYEQYF. As DNA, the CDR3 is TGTGCCATCAGGAGACAGGATTCCTCCTACGAGCAGTACTTC.

The chain has TRBV9 and TRBJ2-3, with TRBD1 identical over 9 bases. Trimming cost V 0 bases and J 8 bases; bases outside gene matches: 7. This CDR3 has 15 amino acids. Germline V gene sequence: CDR1 SGDLS, CDR2 YYNGEE. CDR3 in amino acids: CASSVVGTGTITQYF. For the CDR3, the DNA is TGTGCCAGCAGCGTAGTCGGGACAGGGACGATTACGCAGTATTTT.

This clone was picked up a small number of times. CDR3 residues: CASSQVWVAGSTGELFF. The CDR3 DNA is TGTGCCAGCAGCCAAGTTTGGGTAGCGGGGTCTACCGGGGAGCTGTTTTTT. The chain links TRBV3-1 (or the pseudogene TRBV3-2) to TRBJ2-2; 8 bases line up with TRBD2. The CDR3 consists of 17 residues. V dropped 1 base and J dropped 5; count of bases not matched to a gene: 9. Germline lookup yields CDR1 LGHDT and CDR2 YNNKEL (reference sequence).

The chain is built from TRBV19 and TRBJ1-5, with a tentative D call TRBD1 (5 bases). V was pared by 3 bases and J by 6 bases, with 12 bases between. This CDR3 has 14 amino acids. Germline assignment: CDR1 LNHDA and CDR2 SQIVND (reference sequence). CDR3 coding DNA: TGTGCCAGTAGTATTCGGTGGGGGGGTCAGCCCCAGCATTTT. Residues: CASSIRWGGQPQHF.

The rearrangement uses TRBV28 and TRBJ2-5, with 9 bases lining up with TRBD1. CDR3 size: 15 residues. V lost 6 bases and J lost 5; bases outside the gene matches: 10. Germline assignment: CDR1 MDHEN and CDR2 SYDVKM. In DNA, the CDR3 is TGTGCCAGCAGCTCAACCGGGACAGGGATGGAGACCCAGTACTTC. Its translation is CASSSTGTGMETQYF.

This chain joins TRBV12-3 or TRBV12-4 and TRBJ2-6; D gene uncertain. V was shortened by 5 bases and J by 6 bases, with 2 bases between the two germline ends. CDR3 length: 11 residues. As DNA, the CDR3 is TGTGCCAGCAGTCTGGCCAACGTCCTGACTTTC. Translation: CASSLANVLTF.

V usage is TRBV6-1 and J usage is TRBJ1-5, with D hard to call. The ends were cut back, 3 bases at V and 6 bases at J, with 3 bases in the middle. This CDR3 is built from 11 residues. Germline values: CDR1 MNHNS, CDR2 SASEGT. The CDR3 DNA follows: TGTGCCAGCAGTGACAGTCAGCCCCAGCATTTT. Translating it yields CASSDSQPQHF.

Here the CDR3 DNA reads TGTGCCATCAGGGAGGGCACTACAGGGGAGGAGTGGCGAGAGACCCAGTACTTC. This encodes CAIREGTTGEEWRETQYF. V usage is TRBV10-3 and J usage is TRBJ2-5; D perhaps matches TRBD1 (7 bases). The germline V gene has CDR1 ENHRY and CDR2 SYGVKD. This CDR3 is built from 18 residues. V lost 6 bases to trimming and J lost 4 bases, with 27 bases between them.

The chain recombines TRBV5-4 with TRBJ1-3; weak D call: TRBD1 (6 bases). Germline loops: CDR1 SGHNT, CDR2 YYREEE (reference sequence). CDR3 length: 17 residues. Trimming removed 0 bases at V and 0 bases at J, with 13 bases between. The CDR3 loop is CASSLGPDSDSGNTIYF. As DNA, the CDR3 is TGTGCCAGCAGCTTGGGACCGGACAGTGACTCTGGAAACACCATATATTTT.

CDR3 amino acids: CASSRTGDLSTEAFF. The CDR3 bases are TGTGCCAGCTCACGGACAGGTGATCTATCCACTGAAGCTTTCTTT. V is TRBV18 and J is TRBJ1-1; TRBD1 aligns across 7 bases. The CDR3 runs to 15 residues. Germline V gene data show CDR1 as KGHSH and CDR2 as LQKENI. Germline trimming cut 4 bases from V and 4 bases from J; bases unmatched to any gene: 9.

This clone was detected only once. The chain employs TRBV7-2 and TRBJ2-1, with TRBD2 matching 9 bases. V lost 3 bases to trimming and J lost 6 bases; unmatched junction nucleotides: 3. This CDR3 is built from 14 residues. Per the germline V gene, CDR1 is SGHTA and CDR2 is FQGNSA. The CDR3 loop is CASSFGSGGNEQFF. DNA for the CDR3: TGTGCCAGCAGCTTTGGTAGCGGGGGCAATGAGCAGTTCTTC. The whole variable domain, remainder taken from reference TRBV7-2 and TRBJ2-1, is GAGVSQSPSNKVTEKGKDVELRCDPISGHTALYWYRQSLGQGLEFLIYFQGNSAPDKSGLPSDRFSAERTGGSVSTLTIQRTQQEDSAVYLCASSFGSGGNEQFFGPGTRLTVL.

This clone has a single count. The V and J genes are TRBV20-1 and TRBJ1-4; no clear D. CDR1 and CDR2 (germline): DFQATT, SNEGSKA (reference sequence). The CDR3 has 12 amino acids. Between the trimmed V and J ends, which lost 3 bases and 6 bases, there was a span of 8 bases. In nucleotides, the CDR3 is TGCAGTGCTAGTATCGGTTATGAAAAACTGTTTTTT. Translating it yields CSASIGYEKLFF.

V gene TRBV5-1 combines with J gene TRBJ1-3; D is ambiguous. The CDR3 totals 14 residues. The V and J ends lost 0 bases and 7 bases respectively, with 11 bases between them. Germline V gene data show CDR1 as SGHRS and CDR2 as YFSETQ. Here the CDR3 DNA reads TGCGCCAGCAGCTTGGAACATTACCCGAACACCATATATTTT. The encoded protein is CASSLEHYPNTIYF.

The chain links TRBV6-5 to TRBJ2-7, with 8 bases that match TRBD2. CDR3 size: 16 residues. Germline CDR1 reads MNHEY; CDR2 reads SVGAGI. V trimming: 4 bases; J trimming: 3 bases; junction bases outside the gene matches: 11. The CDR3, as DNA: TGTGCCAGCAGTTCCGCCAAGCGGGGGAACCTCTACGAGCAGTACTTC. Translation gives CASSSAKRGNLYEQYF.

The rearrangement joins TRBV30 to TRBJ2-5; 9 bases line up with TRBD1. The V segment lost 0 bases and the J segment 4 bases; nucleotides outside the gene matches: 6. The CDR3 consists of 15 residues. Germline-derived CDR1 and CDR2 are GTSNPN and SVGIG (reference sequence). CDR3 DNA sequence: TGTGCCTGGAGTGTAAACAGGGGGCCGGTAGAGACCCAGTACTTC. Translating gives CAWSVNRGPVETQYF.

The V gene is TRBV23-1, the J gene TRBJ2-1, with unresolved D. TRBV23-1 has ORF status, its function being uncertain. The CDR3 has 12 amino acids. V gave up 6 bases and J gave up 9 bases, with 12 bases separating them. Here the CDR3 reads CASSQRLFEQFF. The DNA for the CDR3 is TGCGCCAGCAGCCAAAGACTCTTTGAGCAGTTCTTC.

The gene calls are TRBV9 and TRBJ2-3; 14 bases match TRBD2. CDR1 and CDR2 (germline): SGDLS, YYNGEE. V shed 0 bases and J 9 bases; nucleotides not matched to a gene: 3. This CDR3 has 15 residues. The CDR3 DNA is TGTGCCAGCAGCGTAGGGGGACTAGCGGGGGAAACGCAGTATTTT. This codes for CASSVGGLAGETQYF.

This sequence joins TRBV29-1 and TRBJ1-2, with D tentatively TRBD1 (6 bases). The V end lost 7 bases, the J end lost 5 bases, and 23 bases lay between the germline ends. This CDR3 has 15 residues. Germline V CDR1 and CDR2: SQVTM, ANQGSEA. The CDR3 DNA is TGCAGCGCCATCGGTATCCAAAGGGGGTCTTATGGCTACACCTTC. Protein product: CSAIGIQRGSYGYTF.

The gene calls are TRBV9 and TRBJ2-7; D uncertain. Germline CDR1 SGDLS, CDR2 YYNGEE. The CDR3 spans 13 residues. The V and J ends lost 0 bases and 6 bases respectively, with 10 bases between them. The CDR3 spells CASSVGAGSEQYV. CDR3 nucleotide sequence: TGTGCCAGCAGCGTAGGGGCAGGCTCCGAGCAGTACGTC.

The chain is built from TRBV7-9 and TRBJ2-2, with D perhaps matching TRBD2 (6 bases). The V and J ends lost 5 bases and 7 bases respectively, with 23 bases between them. CDR1 SEHNR and CDR2 FQNEAQ come from the germline V gene (reference sequence). CDR3 length equals 17 residues. The DNA of the CDR3 is TGTGCCAGCAGCACCCCCCGGCGGAGGGAGGTATTCGGGGAGCTGTTTTTT. Translation gives CASSTPRRREVFGELFF. Filled out from reference TRBV7-9 and TRBJ2-2, the complete variable domain reads DTGVSQNPRHKITKRGQNVTFRCDPISEHNRLYWYRQTLGQGPEFLTYFQNEAQLEKSRLLSDRFSAERPKGSFSTLEIQRTEQGDSAMYLCASSTPRRREVFGELFFGEGSRLTVL.

J is TRBJ2-3 and V is TRBV5-1; D is possibly TRBD1 (6 bases). Germline CDR1 SGHRS, CDR2 YFSETQ. This CDR3 is 15 amino acids long. Trimming left V 0 bases short and J 3 bases short, with 11 bases between. CDR3 protein: CASSLDTGYTDTQYF. The CDR3, as DNA: TGCGCCAGCAGCTTGGATACAGGGTATACAGATACGCAGTATTTT.

This clone was counted a single time. This CDR3 reads CASSLSGTPYNEQFF. Written as DNA, the CDR3 is TGCGCCAGCAGCTTGTCCGGGACTCCCTACAATGAGCAGTTCTTC. The genes are TRBV5-1 and TRBJ2-1, with a weak D call TRBD2 (6 bases). The CDR3 contains 15 residues. Germline CDR1 and CDR2: SGHRS and YFSETQ. The germline V and J ends were trimmed by 1 base and 2 bases, with 10 bases remaining between them.